The T cell receptor (beta chain) described here comes from a study of CD8+ T cells in alopecia areata. Extraction of RNA preceded its reverse transcription into cDNA, which served as the sequencing template. Sequencing was performed with immunoSEQ multiplex PCR; in TCRdb, only in-frame clones are kept and a portion is missing. The data hold about 160,000 clones, with about three fifths observed a single time. The V gene's germline CDR1 is SGHRS and CDR2 YFSETQ. The CDR3 sequence is 13 residues long. V lost 4 bases and J lost 5, with 13 bases in between. Treatment meaning: oral pan-JAK inhibitor, 5-10 mg twice daily.

The material was CD4+ T cells sorted from blood, obtained at week 4, from a patient treated with tofacitinib. The TCR was taken from a human donor with alopecia areata. This chain joins TRBV5-1 and TRBJ2-7; D gene ambiguous. CDR3: CASSPSFTHEQYF. Written as DNA, the CDR3 is TGCGCCAGCAGCCCCAGCTTTACTCACGAGCAGTACTTC.